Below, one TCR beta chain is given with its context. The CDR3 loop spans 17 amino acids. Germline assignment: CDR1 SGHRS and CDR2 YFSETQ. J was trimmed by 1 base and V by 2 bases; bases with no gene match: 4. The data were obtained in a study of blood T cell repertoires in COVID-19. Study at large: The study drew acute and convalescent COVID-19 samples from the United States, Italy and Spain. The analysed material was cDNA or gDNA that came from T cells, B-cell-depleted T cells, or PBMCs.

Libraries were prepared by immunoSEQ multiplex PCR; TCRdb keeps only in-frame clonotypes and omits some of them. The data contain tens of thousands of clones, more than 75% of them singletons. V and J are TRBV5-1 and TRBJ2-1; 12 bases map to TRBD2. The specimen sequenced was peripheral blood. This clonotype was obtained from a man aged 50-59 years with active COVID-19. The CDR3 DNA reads TGCGCCAGCAGCTTTACTAGCGGGGGGTTATCCTACAATGAGCAGTTCTTC. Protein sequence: CASSFTSGGLSYNEQFF.